These T cell receptor beta chains were read from a single sample in a study of tumor-infiltrating lymphocytes in primary liver carcinoma. TCRdb processed the multiplex PCR reads anew with MiXCR; each CDR3 protein has one entry. The sample consists of fewer than 350,000 distinct CDR3 sequences, 65% of them appearing once. Sequenced input: peripheral blood. The origin of the receptors is a man aged 40-55 years with primary liver carcinoma and hepatitis B virus infection. CDR3s include the opening cysteine and the closing phenylalanine or tryptophan.

TRBV11-2 CASSLDQSRLSSTQYF
TRBV30 CAWKLVTLAGSSYNSPLHF
TRBV12-3/TRBV12-4 CASSFWGSTETQYF
TRBV7-9 CASSRQGFKNIQYF
TRBV11-2 CASSSPRVPTQYF
TRBV5-1 CASSFLPDASYEQYF
TRBV14 CASSARQGSLENSPLHF
TRBV12-3/TRBV12-4 CASNHRRVSYNEQFF
TRBV6-2/TRBV6-3 CASSGLLETHSYEQYF
TRBV13 CASSWTSEGEQFF
TRBV5-4 CASRLEASSYNEQFF
TRBV19 CASSRKGYNEQFF
TRBV14 CASSQELAGGSQFF
TRBV28 CASRWGRESAYEQYF
TRBV12-3/TRBV12-4 CVSSPGLAGGSTDTQYF
TRBV11-2 CASSLEQGSDTF
TRBV11-2 CTSSLGGETQYF
TRBV29-1 CSVRDNSDTQYF
TRBV5-4 CASSPAPGLNYEQYF
TRBV13 CASSSTDYTGELFF
TRBV11-2 CARRRPETSGSSNEQFF
TRBV19 CASTRGRGGTDTQYF
TRBV14 CASSPDLTDTQYF
TRBV7-9 CASSLRTGGNEQYF
TRBV6-1 CATVGEAQYF
TRBV6-2/TRBV6-3 CASIRTEGNEQYF
TRBV6-2/TRBV6-3 CASSYSTDGTEAFF
TRBV11-3 CASSSNPTGELFF
TRBV6-6 CASSVSGTGADTQYF
TRBV5-4 CASSLVTGANEQFF
TRBV6-1 CASSDYQTSGTHNEQFF
TRBV6-6 CASSYQSGERETQYF
TRBV18 CASSGTGTSNYGYTF
TRBV4-1 CASSQIYNEQFF
TRBV6-1 CASGRDREKLFF
TRBV11-2 CTSSRSYKNTWELFF
TRBV5-1 CASSRNSDGELFF
TRBV28 CASSLGGRNQPQHF
TRBV12-3/TRBV12-4 CASSLVGHGANVLTF
TRBV10-1 CASNERARPYEQYF
TRBV10-3 CATTGTDQAPQHF
TRBV5-1 CASSLGVGRLYEQYF
TRBV6-1 CASRRDTGTGELFF
TRBV10-3 CAISEHQAGYTF
TRBV10-1 CASGSRVNPGEAFF
TRBV6-6 CASRTGTSGRGTGELFF
TRBV28 CGSTKFWDFMTGELFF
TRBV10-3 CAITNPGRGYGYTF